This T cell receptor beta chain derives from a study of T cell changes during pregnancy in multiple sclerosis. J was trimmed by 1 base and V by 2 bases; bases with no gene match: 4. The CDR3 is 16 amino acids. The germline V gene encodes CDR1 MRHNA and CDR2 SNTAGT. Using immunoSEQ multiplex PCR, the repertoire was profiled, and TCRdb retains in-frame clones only, with some absent. The profile shows roughly 100,000 clones, under 95% of them singletons. This clonotype was sampled from a female donor with multiple sclerosis, enrolled in a pregnancy study. This rearrangement joins TRBV6-4 to TRBJ2-4; 8 positions match TRBD1. Sample: peripheral blood, taken before pregnancy. CDR3 nucleotides: TGTGCCAGCAGTGACCCGGACAGGGTCGCCAAAAACATTCAGTACTTC. This gives the protein CASSDPDRVAKNIQYF.